This TCR beta chain was found in a study of T-cell memory formation after mild COVID-19. Study-wide results and caveats: Whereas later expanders leaned CD4+, clones contracting day 15 to 85 showed a balanced CD4/CD8 makeup.

TCRdb processed the 5' RACE reads anew with MiXCR; each CDR3 protein has one entry. This sample has almost 350,000 distinct CDR3 sequences, with around a fifth found just once. The CDR3 totals 13 residues. V lost 3 bases to trimming and J lost 8 bases, with 14 bases between them. Germline CDR1 SGDLS, CDR2 YYNGEE. This clonotype was counted only a few times. Its antigen is currently unknown. This receptor was taken from a man aged 18 to 30 who had mild COVID-19 (a few samples of this study predate the infection). Cell type and time point are not known. The chain is built from TRBV9 and TRBJ1-2; weak D call: TRBD1 (6 bases). What was sequenced was PBMCs or a T cell subset sorted from them (not recorded which). CDR3 sequence: CASSAPRGGGYTF. The DNA for the CDR3 is TGTGCCAGCAGCGCTCCCAGGGGCGGCGGCTACACCTTC.